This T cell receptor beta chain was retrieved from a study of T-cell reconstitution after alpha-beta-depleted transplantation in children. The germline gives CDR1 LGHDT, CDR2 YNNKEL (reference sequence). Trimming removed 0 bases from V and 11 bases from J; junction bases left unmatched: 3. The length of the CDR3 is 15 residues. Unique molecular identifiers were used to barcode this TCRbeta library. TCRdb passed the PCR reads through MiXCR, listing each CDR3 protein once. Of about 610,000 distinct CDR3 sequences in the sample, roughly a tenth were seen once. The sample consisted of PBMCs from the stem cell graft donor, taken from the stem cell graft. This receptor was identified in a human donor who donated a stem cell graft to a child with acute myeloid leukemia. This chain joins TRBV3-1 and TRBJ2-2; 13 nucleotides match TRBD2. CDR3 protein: CASSQEGTSGAELFF. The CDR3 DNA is TGTGCCAGCAGCCAAGAAGGGACTAGCGGGGCCGAGCTGTTTTTT.